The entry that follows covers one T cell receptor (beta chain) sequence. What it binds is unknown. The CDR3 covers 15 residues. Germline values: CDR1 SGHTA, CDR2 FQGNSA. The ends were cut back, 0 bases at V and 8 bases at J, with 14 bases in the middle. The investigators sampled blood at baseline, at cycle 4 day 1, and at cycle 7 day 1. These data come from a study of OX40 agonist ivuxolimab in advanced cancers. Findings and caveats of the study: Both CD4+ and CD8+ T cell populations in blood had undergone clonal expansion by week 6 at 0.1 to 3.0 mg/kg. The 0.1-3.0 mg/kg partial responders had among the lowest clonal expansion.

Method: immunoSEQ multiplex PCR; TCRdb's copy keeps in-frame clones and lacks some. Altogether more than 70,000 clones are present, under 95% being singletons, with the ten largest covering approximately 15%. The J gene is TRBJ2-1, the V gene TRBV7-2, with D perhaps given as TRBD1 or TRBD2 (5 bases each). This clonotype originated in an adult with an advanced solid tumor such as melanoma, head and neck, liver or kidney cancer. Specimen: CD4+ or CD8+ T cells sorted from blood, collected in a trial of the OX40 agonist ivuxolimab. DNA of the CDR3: TGTGCCAGCAGCTTAGCGGGGGTGGGCACCGATGAGCAGTTCTTC. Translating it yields CASSLAGVGTDEQFF.